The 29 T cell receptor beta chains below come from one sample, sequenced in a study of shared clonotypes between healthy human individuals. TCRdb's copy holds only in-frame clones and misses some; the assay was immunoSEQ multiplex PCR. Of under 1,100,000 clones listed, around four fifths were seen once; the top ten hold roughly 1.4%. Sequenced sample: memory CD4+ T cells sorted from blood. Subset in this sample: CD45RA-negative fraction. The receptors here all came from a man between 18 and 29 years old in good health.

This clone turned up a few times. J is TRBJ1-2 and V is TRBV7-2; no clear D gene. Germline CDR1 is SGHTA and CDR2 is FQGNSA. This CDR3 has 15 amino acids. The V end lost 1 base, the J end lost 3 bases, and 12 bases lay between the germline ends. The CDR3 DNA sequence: TGTGCCAGCAGCTTAGGCCGGACCCTAGACTATGGCTACACCTTC. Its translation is CASSLGRTLDYGYTF. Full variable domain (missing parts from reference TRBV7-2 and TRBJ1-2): GAGVSQSPSNKVTEKGKDVELRCDPISGHTALYWYRQSLGQGLEFLIYFQGNSAPDKSGLPSDRFSAERTGGSVSTLTIQRTQQEDSAVYLCASSLGRTLDYGYTFGSGTRLTVV.

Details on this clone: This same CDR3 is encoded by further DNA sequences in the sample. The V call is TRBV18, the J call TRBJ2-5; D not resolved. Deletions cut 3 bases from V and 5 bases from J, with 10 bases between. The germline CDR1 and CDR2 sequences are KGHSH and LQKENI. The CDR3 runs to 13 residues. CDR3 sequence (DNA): TGTGCCAGCTCACCCCCGCTTAGGGAGACCCAGTACTTC. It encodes CASSPPLRETQYF.

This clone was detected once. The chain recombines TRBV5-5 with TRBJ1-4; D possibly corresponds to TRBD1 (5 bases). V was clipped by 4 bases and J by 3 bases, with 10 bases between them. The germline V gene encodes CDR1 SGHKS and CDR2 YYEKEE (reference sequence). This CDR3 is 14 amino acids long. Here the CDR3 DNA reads TGTGCCAGCAGCCCCAGGGCCTCTAATGAAAAACTGTTTTTT. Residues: CASSPRASNEKLFF.

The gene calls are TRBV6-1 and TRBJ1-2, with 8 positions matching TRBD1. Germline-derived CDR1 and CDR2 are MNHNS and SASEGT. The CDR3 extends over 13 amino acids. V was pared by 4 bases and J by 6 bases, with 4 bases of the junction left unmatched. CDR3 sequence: CASSVGQGHGYTF. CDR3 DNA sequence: TGTGCCAGCAGTGTAGGACAGGGCCATGGCTACACCTTC.

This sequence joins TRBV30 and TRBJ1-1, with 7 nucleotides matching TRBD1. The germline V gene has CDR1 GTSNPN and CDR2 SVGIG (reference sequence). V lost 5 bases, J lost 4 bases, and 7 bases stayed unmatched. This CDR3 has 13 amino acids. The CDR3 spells CAWDRVSSTEAFF. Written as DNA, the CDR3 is TGTGCCTGGGACAGGGTCTCGTCCACTGAAGCTTTCTTT. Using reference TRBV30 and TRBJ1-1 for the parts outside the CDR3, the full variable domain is SQTIHQWPATLVQPVGSPLSLECTVEGTSNPNLYWYRQAAGRGLQLLFYSVGIGQISSEVPQNLSASRPQDRQFILSSKKLLLSDSGFYLCAWDRVSSTEAFFGQGTRLTVV.

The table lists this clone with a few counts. The DNA for the CDR3 is TGTGCCAGCAGCTCCCAGGGCAGGAAAGCTTCGGGTGAGCAGTTCTTC. It is translated as CASSSQGRKASGEQFF. This chain links TRBV11-2 with TRBJ2-1; tentative D call: TRBD1 (5 bases). This CDR3 comprises 16 residues. CDR1 is SGHAT and CDR2 is FQNNGV in the germline V gene. V was cut by 4 bases and J by 9 bases, with 22 bases left in between.

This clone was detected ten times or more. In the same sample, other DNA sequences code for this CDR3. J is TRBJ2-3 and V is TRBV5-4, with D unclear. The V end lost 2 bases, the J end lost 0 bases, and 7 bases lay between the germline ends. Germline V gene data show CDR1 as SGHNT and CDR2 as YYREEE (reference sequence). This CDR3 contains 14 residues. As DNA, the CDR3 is TGTGCCAGCAGCTTCCCAGGTAGCACAGATACGCAGTATTTT. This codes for CASSFPGSTDTQYF.

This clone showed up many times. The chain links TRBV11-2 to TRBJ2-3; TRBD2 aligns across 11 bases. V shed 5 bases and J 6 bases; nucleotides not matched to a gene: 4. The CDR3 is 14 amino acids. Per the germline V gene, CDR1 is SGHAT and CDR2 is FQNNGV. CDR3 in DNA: TGTGCCAGCAGCACTCGACTAGCGGGGGATACGCAGTATTTT. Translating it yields CASSTRLAGDTQYF. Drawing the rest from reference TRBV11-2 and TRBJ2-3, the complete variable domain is EAGVAQSPRYKIIEKRQSVAFWCNPISGHATLYWYQQILGQGPKLLIQFQNNGVVDDSQLPKDRFSAERLKGVDSTLKIQPAKLEDSAVYLCASSTRLAGDTQYFGPGTRLTVL.

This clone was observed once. Written as DNA, the CDR3 is TGTGCCAGCTCACTAGGACAGGGGGCAGAGACCCAGTACTTC. This gives the protein CASSLGQGAETQYF. V and J are TRBV18 and TRBJ2-5, with 11 bases matching TRBD1. With 4 bases clipped from V and 4 bases from J, the junction kept 2 bases outside the gene matches. The CDR3 is 14 residues long. The germline CDR1 and CDR2 sequences are KGHSH and LQKENI.

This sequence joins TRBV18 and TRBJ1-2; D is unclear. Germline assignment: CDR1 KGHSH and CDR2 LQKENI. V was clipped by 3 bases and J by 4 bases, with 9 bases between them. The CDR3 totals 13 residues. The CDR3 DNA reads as TGTGCCAGCTCACCCGACGCCAGCTATGGCTACACCTTC. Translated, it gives CASSPDASYGYTF. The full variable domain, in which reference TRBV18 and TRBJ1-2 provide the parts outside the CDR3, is NAGVMQNPRHLVRRRGQEARLRCSPMKGHSHVYWYRQLPEEGLKFMVYLQKENIIDESGMPKERFSAEFPKEGPSILRIQQVVRGDSAAYFCASSPDASYGYTFGSGTRLTVV.

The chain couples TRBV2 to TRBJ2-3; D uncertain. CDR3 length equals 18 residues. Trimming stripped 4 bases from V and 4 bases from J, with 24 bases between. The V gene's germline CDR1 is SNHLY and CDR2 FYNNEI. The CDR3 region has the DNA TGTGCCAGCAGTGTCTTGGCAGCACTCCTGGTTGGCTCAGATACGCAGTATTTT. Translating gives CASSVLAALLVGSDTQYF.

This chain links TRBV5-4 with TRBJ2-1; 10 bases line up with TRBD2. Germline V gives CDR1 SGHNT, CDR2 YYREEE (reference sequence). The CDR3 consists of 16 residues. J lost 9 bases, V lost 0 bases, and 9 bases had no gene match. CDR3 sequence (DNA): TGTGCCAGCAGCTTGGTGTCTAGCGGGGGCAGGGGTGAGCAGTTCTTC. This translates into CASSLVSSGGRGEQFF.

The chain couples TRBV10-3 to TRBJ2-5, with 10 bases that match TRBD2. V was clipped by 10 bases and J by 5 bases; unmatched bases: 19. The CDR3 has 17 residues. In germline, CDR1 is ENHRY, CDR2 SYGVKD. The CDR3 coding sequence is TGTGCCACGGACGGGGGGGAAAGTAGCGGGAGGCTCGAGACCCAGTACTTC. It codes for CATDGGESSGRLETQYF.

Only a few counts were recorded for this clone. The CDR3 DNA reads TGTGCCAGCAGCTTGGGGGTTATGGTCGGGTATGGCTACACCTTC. Its translation is CASSLGVMVGYGYTF. The chain recombines TRBV7-9 with TRBJ1-2; D is perhaps TRBD1 (5 bases). Germline-derived CDR1 and CDR2 are SEHNR and FQNEAQ (reference sequence). Deletions cut 3 bases from V and 5 bases from J, with 16 bases between. This CDR3 comprises 15 residues.

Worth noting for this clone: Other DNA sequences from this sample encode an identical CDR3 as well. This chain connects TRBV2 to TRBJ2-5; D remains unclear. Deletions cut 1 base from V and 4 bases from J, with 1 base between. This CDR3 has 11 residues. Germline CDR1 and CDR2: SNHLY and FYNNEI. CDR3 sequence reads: CASSEGETQYF. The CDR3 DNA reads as TGTGCCAGCAGTGAAGGAGAGACCCAGTACTTC.

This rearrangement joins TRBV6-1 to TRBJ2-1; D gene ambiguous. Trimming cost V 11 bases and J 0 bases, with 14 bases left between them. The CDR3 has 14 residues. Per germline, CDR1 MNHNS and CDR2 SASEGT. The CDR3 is CAAQLPSSYNEQFF. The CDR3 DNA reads TGTGCCGCACAACTACCGAGCTCCTACAATGAGCAGTTCTTC.

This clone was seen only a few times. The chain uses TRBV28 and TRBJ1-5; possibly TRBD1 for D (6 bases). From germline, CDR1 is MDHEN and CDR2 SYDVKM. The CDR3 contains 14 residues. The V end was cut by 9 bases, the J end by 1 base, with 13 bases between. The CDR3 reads CASTGKRSNQPQHF. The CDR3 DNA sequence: TGTGCCAGTACAGGGAAGAGAAGCAATCAGCCCCAGCATTTT.

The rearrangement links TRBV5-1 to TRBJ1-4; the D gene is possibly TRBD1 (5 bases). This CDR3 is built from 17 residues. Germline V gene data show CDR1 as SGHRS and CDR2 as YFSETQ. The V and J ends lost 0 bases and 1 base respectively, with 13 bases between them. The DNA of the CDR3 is TGCGCCAGCAGCTTGGGGAGAACCCAGGGAACTAATGAAAAACTGTTTTTT. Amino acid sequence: CASSLGRTQGTNEKLFF.

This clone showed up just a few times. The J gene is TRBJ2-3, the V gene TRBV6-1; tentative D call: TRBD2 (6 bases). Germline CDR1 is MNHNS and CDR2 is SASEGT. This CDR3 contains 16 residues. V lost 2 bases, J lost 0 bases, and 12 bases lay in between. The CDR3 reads CASSESRAGSTDTQYF. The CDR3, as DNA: TGTGCCAGCAGTGAATCCCGGGCGGGAAGCACAGATACGCAGTATTTT.

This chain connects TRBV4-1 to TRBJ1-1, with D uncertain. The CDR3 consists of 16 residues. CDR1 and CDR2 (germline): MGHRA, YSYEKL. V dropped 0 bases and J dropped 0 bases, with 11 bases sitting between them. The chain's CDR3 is CASSQEVSRLNTEAFF. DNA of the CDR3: TGCGCCAGCAGCCAAGAGGTTTCGCGTCTGAACACTGAAGCTTTCTTT.

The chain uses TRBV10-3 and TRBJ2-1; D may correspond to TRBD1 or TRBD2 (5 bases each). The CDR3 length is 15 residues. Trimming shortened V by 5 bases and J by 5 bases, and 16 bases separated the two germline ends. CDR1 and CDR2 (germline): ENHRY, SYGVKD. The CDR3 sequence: CAISLGPGTHNEQFF. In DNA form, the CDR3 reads TGTGCCATCAGTCTCGGTCCCGGGACCCACAATGAGCAGTTCTTC.

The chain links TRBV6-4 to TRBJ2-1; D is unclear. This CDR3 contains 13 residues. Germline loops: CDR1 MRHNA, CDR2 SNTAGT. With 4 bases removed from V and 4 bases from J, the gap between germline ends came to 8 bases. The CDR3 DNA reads TGTGCCAGCAGTGTAGAGATATACAATGAGCAGTTCTTC. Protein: CASSVEIYNEQFF.

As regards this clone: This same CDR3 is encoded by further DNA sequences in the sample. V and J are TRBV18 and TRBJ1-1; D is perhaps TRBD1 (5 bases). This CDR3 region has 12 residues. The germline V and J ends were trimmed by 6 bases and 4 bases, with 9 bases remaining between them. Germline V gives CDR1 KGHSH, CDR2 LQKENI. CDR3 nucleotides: TGTGCCAGCTCGGGGGGTGGCACTGAAGCTTTCTTT. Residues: CASSGGGTEAFF.

Here the CDR3 reads CASRGQHISGNTIYF. The CDR3 DNA reads as TGTGCCAGCAGGGGACAGCATATCTCTGGAAACACCATATATTTT. The rearrangement uses TRBV2 and TRBJ1-3; 7 bases line up with TRBD1. V lost 6 bases to trimming and J lost 0 bases; unmatched junction nucleotides: 5. CDR1 and CDR2 (germline): SNHLY, FYNNEI. This CDR3 region has 15 residues.

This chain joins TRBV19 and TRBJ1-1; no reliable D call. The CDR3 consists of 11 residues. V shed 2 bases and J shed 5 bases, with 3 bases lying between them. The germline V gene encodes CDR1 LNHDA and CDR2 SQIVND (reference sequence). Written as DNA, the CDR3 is TGTGCCAGTAGTATAAAGACTGAAGCTTTCTTT. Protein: CASSIKTEAFF.

In DNA form, the CDR3 reads TGCAGTGCTAGGGGGGTTCCTGAAGCTTTCTTT. Its translation: CSARGVPEAFF. The rearrangement links TRBV20-1 to TRBJ1-1; D perhaps matches TRBD1 (5 bases). The CDR3 extends over 11 amino acids. Trimming took off 3 bases at V and 6 bases at J, with 8 bases between the two ends. Germline loops: CDR1 DFQATT, CDR2 SNEGSKA (reference sequence).

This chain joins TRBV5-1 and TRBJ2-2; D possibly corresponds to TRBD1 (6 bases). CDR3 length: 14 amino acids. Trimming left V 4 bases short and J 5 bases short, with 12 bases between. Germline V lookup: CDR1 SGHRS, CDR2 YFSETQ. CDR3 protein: CASSQSGVTGELFF. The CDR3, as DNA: TGCGCCAGCAGCCAATCAGGGGTGACCGGGGAGCTGTTTTTT.

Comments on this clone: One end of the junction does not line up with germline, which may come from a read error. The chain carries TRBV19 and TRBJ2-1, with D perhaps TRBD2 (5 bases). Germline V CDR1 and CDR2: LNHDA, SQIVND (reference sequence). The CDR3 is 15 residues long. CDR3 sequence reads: CASSMQRGLYDEQFF. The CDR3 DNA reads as TGTGCCAGTAGTATGCAACGGGGTCTCTACGATGAGCAGTTCTTC.

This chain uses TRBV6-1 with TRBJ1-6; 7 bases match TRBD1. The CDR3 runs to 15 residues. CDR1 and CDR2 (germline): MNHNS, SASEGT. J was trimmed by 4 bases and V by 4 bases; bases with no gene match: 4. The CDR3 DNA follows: TGTGCCAGCAGTGCCGGGACAGTTTATAATTCACCCCTCCACTTT. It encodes CASSAGTVYNSPLHF.